This T cell receptor (beta chain) was obtained from a study of cytomegalovirus exposure and HLA in healthy donors. About the research overall: Among the 300 to 500 donors who were genotyped, approximately 84% fell in the genetic ancestry cluster that is associated with self-reported Caucasian donors.

The CDR3 totals 15 residues. CDR1 and CDR2 from the germline V gene are LNHDA and SQIVND (reference sequence). Trimming cost V 3 bases and J 7 bases; bases outside gene matches: 6. PCR primers comprised 60 Vbeta and 13 Jbeta primers. Repertoires were generated with immunoSEQ multiplex PCR, while TCRdb's copy carries only in-frame clones and drops some. The sample has 110,000 to 150,000 clones; approximately 78% are singletons. Material for sequencing was PBMCs. The chain couples TRBV19 to TRBJ1-6; 7 bases match TRBD1. This receptor was identified in a female donor in good health and CMV-seronegative. As DNA, the CDR3 is TGTGCCAGTAGTATGGAGGGACAGCCGAATTCACCCCTCCACTTT. Translated: CASSMEGQPNSPLHF.